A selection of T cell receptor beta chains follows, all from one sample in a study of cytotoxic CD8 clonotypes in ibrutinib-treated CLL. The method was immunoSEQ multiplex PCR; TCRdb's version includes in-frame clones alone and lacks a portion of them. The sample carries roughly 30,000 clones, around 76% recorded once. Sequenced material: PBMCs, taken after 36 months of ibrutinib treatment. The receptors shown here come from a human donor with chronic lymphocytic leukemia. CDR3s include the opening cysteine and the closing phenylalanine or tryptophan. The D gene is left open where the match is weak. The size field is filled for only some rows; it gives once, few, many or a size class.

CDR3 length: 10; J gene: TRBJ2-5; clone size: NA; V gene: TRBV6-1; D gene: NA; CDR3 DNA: TGTGCCAGCAGTAGGGAGACCCAGTACTTC; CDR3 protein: CASSRETQYF
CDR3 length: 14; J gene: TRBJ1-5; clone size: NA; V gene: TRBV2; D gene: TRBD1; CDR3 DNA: TGTGCCAGCAGGATACAGGGGGGCTATCAGCCCCAGCATTTT; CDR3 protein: CASRIQGGYQPQHF
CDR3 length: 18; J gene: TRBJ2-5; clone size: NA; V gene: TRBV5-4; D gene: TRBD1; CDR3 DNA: TGTGCCAGCAGCTTGGGGGACAGTATCTTGAGAGAGGGGGAGACCCAGTACTTC; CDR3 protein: CASSLGDSILREGETQYF
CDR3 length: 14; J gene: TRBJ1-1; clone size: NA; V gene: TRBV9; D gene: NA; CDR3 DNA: TGTGCCAGCAGCCCCCTCTATTCCGGGACTGAAGCTTTCTTT; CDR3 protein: CASSPLYSGTEAFF
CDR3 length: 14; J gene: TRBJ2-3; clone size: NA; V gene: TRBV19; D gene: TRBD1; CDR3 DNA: TGTGCCTCAAATCCCCAGGGGGTCTTAGATACGCAGTATTTT; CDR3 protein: CASNPQGVLDTQYF
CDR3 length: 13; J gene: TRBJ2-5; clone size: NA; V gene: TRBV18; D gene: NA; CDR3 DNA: TGTGCCAGCTCAGGGGGCCCCCAAGAGACCCAGTACTTC; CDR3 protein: CASSGGPQETQYF
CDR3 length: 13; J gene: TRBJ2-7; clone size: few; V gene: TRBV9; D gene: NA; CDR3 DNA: TGTGCCAGCAGCCCCACCTCTGGCTACGAGCAGTACTTC; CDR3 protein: CASSPTSGYEQYF
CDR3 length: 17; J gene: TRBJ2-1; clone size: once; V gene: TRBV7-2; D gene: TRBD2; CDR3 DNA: TGTGCCAGCAGCTTAGGGAAGAGTCTAGCGGTAAACAATGAGCAGTTCTTC; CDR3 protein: CASSLGKSLAVNNEQFF
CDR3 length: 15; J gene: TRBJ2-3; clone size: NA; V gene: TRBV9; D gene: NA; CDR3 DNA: TGTGCCAGCAGCGTAGTTGACCGGAGCACAGATACGCAGTATTTT; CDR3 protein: CASSVVDRSTDTQYF
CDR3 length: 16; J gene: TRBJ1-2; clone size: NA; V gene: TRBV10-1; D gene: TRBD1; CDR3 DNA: TGCGCCAGCAGTGAGTGCCGACAGGGGAGGGGGAAGAGCTACACCTTC; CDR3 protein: CASSECRQGRGKSYTF
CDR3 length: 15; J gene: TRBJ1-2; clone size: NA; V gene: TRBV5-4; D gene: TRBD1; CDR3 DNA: TGTGCCAGCAGCCGAATGACAGGGGGCGACTATGGCTACACCTTC; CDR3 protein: CASSRMTGGDYGYTF
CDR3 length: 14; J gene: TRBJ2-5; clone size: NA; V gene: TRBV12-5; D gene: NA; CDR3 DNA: TGTGCTAGTGGTTTGCCCGCAGAGGGGGAGACCCAGTACTTC; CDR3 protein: CASGLPAEGETQYF
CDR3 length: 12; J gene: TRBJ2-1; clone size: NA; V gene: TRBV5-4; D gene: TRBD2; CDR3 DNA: TGTGCCAGCCGGGGGGGATACAATGAGCAGTTCTTC; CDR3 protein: CASRGGYNEQFF
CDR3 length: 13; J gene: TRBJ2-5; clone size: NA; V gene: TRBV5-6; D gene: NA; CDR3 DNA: TGTGCCAGCAGCTTGGACTATCAAGAGACCCAGTACTTC; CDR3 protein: CASSLDYQETQYF
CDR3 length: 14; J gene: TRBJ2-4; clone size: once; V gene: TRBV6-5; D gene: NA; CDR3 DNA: TGTGCCAGCAGTTCGGGTTTAGGTGGGAACATTCAGTACTTC; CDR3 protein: CASSSGLGGNIQYF
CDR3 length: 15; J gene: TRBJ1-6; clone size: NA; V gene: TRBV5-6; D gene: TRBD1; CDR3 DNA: TGTGCCAGCAGGAGACAGGGACCCTATAATTCACCCCTCCACTTT; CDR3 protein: CASRRQGPYNSPLHF
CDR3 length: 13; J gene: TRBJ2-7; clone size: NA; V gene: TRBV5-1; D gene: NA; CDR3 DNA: TGCGCCAGCAGCTTGACGGAGATCGGCGAGCAGTACTTC; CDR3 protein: CASSLTEIGEQYF
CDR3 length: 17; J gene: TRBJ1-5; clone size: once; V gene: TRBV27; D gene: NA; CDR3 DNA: TGTGCCAGCAGTTTATTTGGAGGTCCCCTTAGCAATCAGCCCCAGCATTTT; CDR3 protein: CASSLFGGPLSNQPQHF
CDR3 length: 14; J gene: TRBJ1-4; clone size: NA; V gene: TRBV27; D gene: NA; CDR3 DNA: TGTGCCAGCAGTTTTGGGCAGGCAAATGAAAAACTGTTTTTT; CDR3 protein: CASSFGQANEKLFF
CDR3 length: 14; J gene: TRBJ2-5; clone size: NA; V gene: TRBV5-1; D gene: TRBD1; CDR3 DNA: TGCGCCAGCGGACGGGACAGGGGAGGAGAGACCCAGTACTTC; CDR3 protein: CASGRDRGGETQYF
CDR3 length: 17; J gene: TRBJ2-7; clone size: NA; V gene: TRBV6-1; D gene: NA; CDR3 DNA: TGTGCCAGCAGTGGCGGGGCCAGGGGGGTTTATTTCTACGAGCAGTACTTC; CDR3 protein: CASSGGARGVYFYEQYF
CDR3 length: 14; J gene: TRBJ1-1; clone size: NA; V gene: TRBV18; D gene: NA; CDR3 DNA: TGTGCCAGCTCACCACCGGGGTCAGGCACTGAAGCTTTCTTT; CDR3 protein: CASSPPGSGTEAFF
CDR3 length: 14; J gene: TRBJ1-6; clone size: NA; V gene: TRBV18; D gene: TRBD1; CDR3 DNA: TGTGCCAGCTCCCCAGACAGGGGAGGTTCACCCCTCCACTTT; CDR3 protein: CASSPDRGGSPLHF
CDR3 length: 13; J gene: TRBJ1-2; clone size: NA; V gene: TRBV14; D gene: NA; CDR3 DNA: TGTGCCAGCAGTACAGGGTTCGACTATGGCTACACCTTC; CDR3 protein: CASSTGFDYGYTF
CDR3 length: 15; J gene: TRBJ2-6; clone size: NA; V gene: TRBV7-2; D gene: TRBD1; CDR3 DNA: TGTGCCAGCAGCCCCCAGACAGGGCGGGCCAACGTCCTGACTTTC; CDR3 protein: CASSPQTGRANVLTF
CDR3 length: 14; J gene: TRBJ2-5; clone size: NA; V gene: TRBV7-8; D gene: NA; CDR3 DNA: TGTGCCAGCAGCCAGGGTAGGGGCCAAGAGACCCAGTACTTC; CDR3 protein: CASSQGRGQETQYF
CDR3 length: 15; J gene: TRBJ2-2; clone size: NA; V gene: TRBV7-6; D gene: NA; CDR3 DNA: TGTGCCAGCAGCTTAGCGGGGGTCCCCACCGAGGAGCTGTTTTTT; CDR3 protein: CASSLAGVPTEELFF
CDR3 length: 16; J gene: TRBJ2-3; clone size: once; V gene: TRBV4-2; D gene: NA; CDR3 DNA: TGTGCCAGCAGCCCTTTACTAGGGGGAAGCGAGGATACGCAGTATTTT; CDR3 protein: CASSPLLGGSEDTQYF
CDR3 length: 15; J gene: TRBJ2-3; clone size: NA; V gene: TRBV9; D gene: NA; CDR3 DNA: TGTGCCAGCAGCTTTACCGGTACTAGCACAGATACGCAGTATTTT; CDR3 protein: CASSFTGTSTDTQYF